This entry describes one TCR beta chain. Its antigen remains unidentified. Likely a read error: the CDR3 ends without its conserved phenylalanine or tryptophan. The library came from three nested PCR rounds adapted from ARM-PCR protocols. TCRdb analysed the multiplex PCR reads with MiXCR anew, one entry per CDR3 protein. This table holds roughly 120,000 distinct CDR3 sequences, about 64% found once. The sample belongs to a study of tumor and adjacent non-tumor tissue in lung cancer. V shed 4 bases, J shed 4 bases, and the junction held 6 bases outside the gene matches. The CDR3 totals 14 residues. Germline V gives CDR1 SGHNT, CDR2 YENEEA. The template was RNA from unsorted bulk tissue. More than 3 cm separated this lung sample from the edge of the tumor. Between August and November 2014, newly diagnosed, chemotherapy-naive lung cancer patients underwent thoracic surgery in China. Overall study results and limits: TCR diversity was significantly greater in tumor than normal lung tissue. In normal lung, the top 100 clones were significantly more dominant than in tumor. Tumor TCR diversity, when higher, was linked to shorter survival.

Sequencing was performed on distant non-tumor lung tissue. This TCR came from a man aged 55-75 years with non-small cell lung cancer. V and J are TRBV11-3 and TRBJ2-5; the match to TRBD1 covers 7 bases. The CDR3 DNA sequence: TGTGCCAGCAGCTACGGGACAGAGGGAGAGACCCAGTACTCC. Translated, it gives CASSYGTEGETQYS.